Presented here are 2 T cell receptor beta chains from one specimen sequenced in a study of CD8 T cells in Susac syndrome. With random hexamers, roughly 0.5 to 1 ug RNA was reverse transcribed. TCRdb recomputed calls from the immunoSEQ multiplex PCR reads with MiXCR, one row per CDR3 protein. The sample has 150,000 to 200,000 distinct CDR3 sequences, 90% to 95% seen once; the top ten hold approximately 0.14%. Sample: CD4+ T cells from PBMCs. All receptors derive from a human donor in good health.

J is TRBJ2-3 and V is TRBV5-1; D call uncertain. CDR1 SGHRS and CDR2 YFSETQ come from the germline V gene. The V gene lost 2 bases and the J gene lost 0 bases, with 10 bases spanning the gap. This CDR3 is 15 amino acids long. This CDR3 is CASSLGYTSTDTQYF. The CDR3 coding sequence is TGCGCCAGCAGCTTAGGATATACTAGCACAGATACGCAGTATTTT.

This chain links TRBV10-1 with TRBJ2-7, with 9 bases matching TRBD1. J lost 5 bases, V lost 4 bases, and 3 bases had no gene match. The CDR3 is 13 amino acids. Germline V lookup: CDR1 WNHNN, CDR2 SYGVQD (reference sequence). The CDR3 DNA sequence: TGCGCCAGCAGTGCGGGACAGGGTAACGAGCAGTACTTC. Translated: CASSAGQGNEQYF.